This TCR beta chain emerged from a study of T cells after yellow fever vaccination (dated by TCRdb to the late 2010s). Regarding the complete study: Libraries from fractions with low cell numbers were prepared with the SMART-Seq v4 Ultra Low Input RNA kit. To track T-cell clones before and after primary and booster YFV17D yellow fever vaccination, bulk TCR alpha and beta repertoires were sequenced longitudinally. Two healthy male donors, one aged 18 to 30 and one aged 30 to 40 years, made up the cohort. Blood was drawn at multiple timepoints before and after primary and secondary immunization, with bulk PBMC replicates and cell subsets isolated.

TCR cDNA was synthesized by 5'RACE template switching, through which a universal primer site and unique molecular identifiers were introduced. Priming of cDNA synthesis was performed from both the TCR alpha and TCR beta constant segments. Libraries were amplified in two PCR steps, with sample barcodes and sequencing adapters added in the second step. Libraries were sequenced on Illumina HiSeq 2500 (2x100 bp) or NovaSeq (2x150 bp). Per the source publication's procedure: Reads were demultiplexed and collapsed into UMI consensus sequences with MIGEC, and V(D)J alignment was performed with MiXCR. Using edgeR on replicate PBMC samples, clonotypes were called vaccine-responding if FDR was below 0.01 and the log2 fold change was above 5 up to day 15. Each bulk clonotype was labeled CD4 or CD8 based on which sequenced repertoire, CD4 or CD8, contained the clonotype at higher abundance. TCRdb reanalyzed the raw reads on its own, using fastp at Q25 for trimming and MiXCR for clone calling, and kept in-frame beta chains. All rows with the same CDR3 protein become a single entry with the most common DNA and genes. The V and J calls and clone size come from TCRdb's table, not from the authors' own analysis. Here the sample has 150,000 to 200,000 distinct CDR3 sequences; approximately 6.2% occur a single time. Clones ranked in the top ten supply less than 3% of the sample.

This clonotype was recorded at least ten times. Its antigen specificity is not known. Base qualities are not recorded, but no much larger clone differs from it by a single base. A distance of 13 bases separates the germline ends of V and J, which lose 3 bases and 2 bases respectively. CDR3 length: 15 amino acids, cysteine to phenylalanine. Only the CDR3 region is kept as DNA, spanning 45 bases read in frame from base 1. This sample's treatment or condition label indicates: live attenuated yellow fever vaccine strain. A standard Ficoll-Paque protocol was used to isolate PBMCs from peripheral blood. Dynabeads CD4 and CD8 positive selection kits were used to isolate the CD4 and CD8 T-cell fractions. RNA was extracted with TriZol from bulk PBMCs, CD4 and CD8 fractions, and dextramer-positive and dextramer-negative fractions. On the study overall, not on this receptor specifically: The secondary T-cell response was weaker than the primary response but faster, peaking on day 5 instead of day 15. Most clones expanded after primary vaccination were re-detected after the booster (around 96% of CD4 and more than 70% of CD8), suggesting broad memory maintenance. A small share of clonotypes was detected in both CD4 and CD8 compartments, with the overlap likely arising from convergent recombination. The study included only a couple of donors, which limits how far the findings can be generalized. Computational filtering was needed because FACS-sorted repertoires could contain abundant contaminating clonotypes from the bulk population.

The sequenced sample was CD4+ T cells sorted from PBMCs, obtained on the day of the first yellow fever vaccination. This chain joins TRBV12-3 or TRBV12-4 to TRBJ1-1; the D gene cannot be named for sure. This TCR was sampled from a man in his late teens or twenties who received the YFV17D yellow fever vaccine. The DNA is TGTGCCAGCAGTTTCGACATTGGCCATAACACTGAAGCTTTCTTT. The translation is CASSFDIGHNTEAFF.